Listed below are T cell receptor beta chains from one sample, sequenced in a study of CD8 T cells in ankylosing spondylitis. From the 5' RACE reads, TCRdb called clonotypes with MiXCR, one entry per CDR3 protein. This table holds about 540,000 distinct CDR3 sequences, about an eighth found once. Input material: blood, either unsorted or a sorted T cell fraction (not recorded which). The origin of the receptors is a male donor with ankylosing spondylitis. The CDR3 runs from the conserved cysteine through the conserved F or W. D genes are given only for firm matches. Clone size is not always given. Where it is, it says once, few, many or a class for expanded clones.

-,TRBJ2-1,TRBV20-1,few,TGCAGTGCTAGAACAGCCCTGACTAGGTCTACCGATGAGCAGTTCTTC,CSARTALTRSTDEQFF
-,TRBJ2-7,TRBV20-1,-,TGCAGTGCTATAATGGACCCCGAGCAGTACTTC,CSAIMDPEQYF
-,TRBJ1-1,TRBV11-2,few,TGTGCCAGCAGCGACTGGGGGGGGGCGGACACTGAAGCTTTCTTT,CASSDWGGADTEAFF
-,TRBJ2-7,TRBV7-8,-,TGTGCCAGCAGCCTACCTGGGGGGCTAACCATCTACGAGCAGTACTTC,CASSLPGGLTIYEQYF
-,TRBJ1-1,TRBV4-1,-,TGCGCCAGCAGCCAAGATCCAGGGCGGAACACTGAAGCTTTCTTT,CASSQDPGRNTEAFF
TRBD1,TRBJ2-1,TRBV5-1,many,TGCGCCAGCAGCTTGGTGGGACAGGGGGAAGGTGAGCAGTTCTTC,CASSLVGQGEGEQFF
-,TRBJ2-2,TRBV7-2,-,TGTGCCAATACCCTGGGCAGGAACACCGGGGAGCTGTTTTTT,CANTLGRNTGELFF
-,TRBJ1-1,TRBV4-2,few,TGTGCCAGCAGCCAAGGTCAGGGGCCGAACACTGAAGCTTTCTTT,CASSQGQGPNTEAFF
TRBD1,TRBJ2-5,TRBV20-1,-,TGCAGTGCTAGGTCCAGGGGGAAGTACCTAGGAGGTCAAGAGACCCAGTACTTC,CSARSRGKYLGGQETQYF
-,TRBJ2-7,TRBV6-4,-,TGTGCCAGCAGTGGTACCCGTGGAACAGAGCAGTACTTC,CASSGTRGTEQYF
TRBD2,TRBJ2-1,TRBV7-9,-,TGTGCCAGCAGCCAGGGGCCTAGCGGGAGGGCTCAGCAGTTCTTC,CASSQGPSGRAQQFF
TRBD1,TRBJ2-7,TRBV2,-,TGTGCCAGCCTGGAAGTAGGACAGGTGCGGGACGAGCAGTACTTC,CASLEVGQVRDEQYF
TRBD2,TRBJ2-3,TRBV11-2,many,TGTGCCAGCAGCCTCCGACTAGCTATGCACACCACAGATACGCAGTATTTT,CASSLRLAMHTTDTQYF
-,TRBJ2-7,TRBV20-1,-,TGCAGTGCTACCCCTCTCCTCTCCTACGAGCAGTACTTC,CSATPLLSYEQYF
TRBD2,TRBJ2-2,TRBV11-2,many,TGTGCCAGCAGACTAGCGGGTGCGAACACCGGGGAGCTGTTTTTT,CASRLAGANTGELFF
-,TRBJ2-2,TRBV7-9,few,TGTGCCAGCAGCCCTCCGGGGACGAACACCGGGGAGCTGTTTTTT,CASSPPGTNTGELFF
-,TRBJ2-3,TRBV29-1,many,TGCAGCGTTGATCCGGGAACAGATACGCAGTATTTT,CSVDPGTDTQYF
-,TRBJ2-1,TRBV13,-,TGTGCCAGCAGCTCCCTGACACGCTCTCCATACAATGAGCAGTTCTTC,CASSSLTRSPYNEQFF